Listed below are T cell receptor beta chains from one sample, sequenced in a study of Tregs in tolerant kidney transplant recipients. TCRdb's copy holds only in-frame clones and misses some; the assay was immunoSEQ multiplex PCR. The data show about 240,000 clones, about 86% seen once. The sample taken for sequencing was CD4+ T cells from blood. The receptors were sampled from a human donor in good health. Both conserved end residues are part of each CDR3. A D gene is named only where the DNA matches it firmly. Clone size is stated in some rows and not others, as once, few, many or a class when expanded.

j_call: TRBJ1-2
v_call: TRBV14
d_call: TRBD1
clone_size: -
cdr3_aa: CASSPWTGRGYTF
cdr3_nt: TGTGCCAGCAGCCCCTGGACAGGGCGCGGCTACACCTTC

j_call: TRBJ1-6
v_call: TRBV27
d_call: -
clone_size: -
cdr3_aa: CASTGRRDNSPLHF
cdr3_nt: TGTGCCAGCACCGGGAGAAGGGATAATTCACCCCTCCACTTT

j_call: TRBJ1-1
v_call: TRBV9
d_call: -
clone_size: -
cdr3_aa: CASSLVTTEAFF
cdr3_nt: TGTGCCAGCAGCCTCGTTACCACTGAAGCTTTCTTT

j_call: TRBJ2-1
v_call: TRBV9
d_call: TRBD2
clone_size: -
cdr3_aa: CASSVALRLAGNEQFF
cdr3_nt: TGTGCCAGCAGCGTAGCTCTCAGACTAGCGGGCAATGAGCAGTTCTTC

j_call: TRBJ2-1
v_call: TRBV7-9
d_call: TRBD1
clone_size: -
cdr3_aa: CASSAQRTGGEQFF
cdr3_nt: TGTGCCAGCAGCGCCCAACGGACAGGTGGAGAGCAGTTCTTC

j_call: TRBJ2-2
v_call: TRBV18
d_call: -
clone_size: few
cdr3_aa: CASSTKGPNTGELFF
cdr3_nt: TGTGCCAGCTCCACCAAAGGTCCGAACACCGGGGAGCTGTTTTTT

j_call: TRBJ2-3
v_call: TRBV11-1
d_call: -
clone_size: -
cdr3_aa: CASSLGQDTDTQYF
cdr3_nt: TGTGCCAGCAGCTTAGGACAAGACACAGATACGCAGTATTTT

j_call: TRBJ1-1
v_call: TRBV19
d_call: TRBD1
clone_size: -
cdr3_aa: CASSGQVTNTEAFF
cdr3_nt: TGTGCCAGTTCCGGACAGGTTACGAACACTGAAGCTTTCTTT

j_call: TRBJ1-1
v_call: TRBV9
d_call: -
clone_size: -
cdr3_aa: CASSVGDKNTEAFF
cdr3_nt: TGTGCCAGCAGCGTAGGGGACAAGAACACTGAAGCTTTCTTT

j_call: TRBJ2-1
v_call: TRBV18
d_call: -
clone_size: -
cdr3_aa: CASSLGTSSSYNEQFF
cdr3_nt: TGTGCCAGCTCACTTGGCACTTCGAGCTCCTACAATGAGCAGTTCTTC

j_call: TRBJ2-1
v_call: TRBV11-2
d_call: -
clone_size: -
cdr3_aa: CASSGAYNEQFF
cdr3_nt: TGTGCCAGCAGTGGGGCCTACAATGAGCAGTTCTTC

j_call: TRBJ2-1
v_call: TRBV11-2
d_call: -
clone_size: -
cdr3_aa: CASSKTTGNNEQFF
cdr3_nt: TGTGCCAGCAGCAAAACGACAGGTAACAATGAGCAGTTCTTC

j_call: TRBJ2-7
v_call: TRBV10-1
d_call: -
clone_size: few
cdr3_aa: CASSPRVDPREQYF
cdr3_nt: TGCGCCAGCAGCCCCAGGGTGGATCCGAGGGAGCAGTACTTC

j_call: TRBJ2-7
v_call: TRBV29-1
d_call: -
clone_size: -
cdr3_aa: CSALGKTPYEQYF
cdr3_nt: TGCAGCGCCCTGGGCAAGACCCCATACGAGCAGTACTTC

j_call: TRBJ1-1
v_call: TRBV5-1
d_call: -
clone_size: -
cdr3_aa: CASSLVETSNTEAFF
cdr3_nt: TGCGCCAGCAGCTTGGTGGAGACTTCCAACACTGAAGCTTTCTTT

j_call: TRBJ2-5
v_call: TRBV10-3
d_call: -
clone_size: -
cdr3_aa: CAISDPLLETQYF
cdr3_nt: TGTGCCATCAGTGATCCCCTGCTAGAGACCCAGTACTTC

j_call: TRBJ2-2
v_call: TRBV7-9
d_call: TRBD2
clone_size: -
cdr3_aa: CASSSSGVDTGELFF
cdr3_nt: TGTGCCAGCAGCTCAAGCGGGGTCGACACCGGGGAGCTGTTTTTT

j_call: TRBJ1-1
v_call: TRBV27
d_call: TRBD1
clone_size: -
cdr3_aa: CASSLFFRDSEEAFF
cdr3_nt: TGTGCCAGCAGTTTGTTCTTCAGGGACAGTGAGGAAGCTTTCTTT

j_call: TRBJ2-1
v_call: TRBV10-1
d_call: TRBD2
clone_size: -
cdr3_aa: CASSGLAGEIISYNEQFF
cdr3_nt: TGCGCCAGCAGTGGTCTAGCGGGAGAAATAATCTCCTACAATGAGCAGTTCTTC

j_call: TRBJ1-1
v_call: TRBV18
d_call: -
clone_size: -
cdr3_aa: CASSPTTGRRTEAFF
cdr3_nt: TGTGCCAGCTCACCAACAACAGGGAGGAGGACTGAAGCTTTCTTT

j_call: TRBJ2-1
v_call: TRBV7-7
d_call: -
clone_size: -
cdr3_aa: CASSQSGGSYNEQFF
cdr3_nt: TGTGCTAGCAGCCAGTCCGGGGGTTCCTACAATGAGCAGTTCTTC

j_call: TRBJ1-3
v_call: TRBV5-1
d_call: -
clone_size: -
cdr3_aa: CASSFDSLRTIYF
cdr3_nt: TGCGCCAGCAGCTTTGACAGTTTACGCACCATATATTTT

j_call: TRBJ1-1
v_call: TRBV30
d_call: -
clone_size: -
cdr3_aa: CAWSVGVNTEAFF
cdr3_nt: TGTGCCTGGAGTGTCGGGGTGAACACTGAAGCTTTCTTT

j_call: TRBJ1-1
v_call: TRBV29-1
d_call: TRBD1
clone_size: -
cdr3_aa: CSVMTGRAPEAFF
cdr3_nt: TGCAGCGTAATGACAGGGAGGGCCCCTGAAGCTTTCTTT

j_call: TRBJ2-1
v_call: TRBV29-1
d_call: -
clone_size: -
cdr3_aa: CSVLEGVLGNEQFF
cdr3_nt: TGCAGCGTCCTGGAAGGGGTATTGGGCAATGAGCAGTTCTTC

j_call: TRBJ2-5
v_call: TRBV28
d_call: TRBD2
clone_size: -
cdr3_aa: CASSPTSGRGETQYF
cdr3_nt: TGTGCCAGCAGTCCGACTAGCGGGAGGGGAGAGACCCAGTACTTC